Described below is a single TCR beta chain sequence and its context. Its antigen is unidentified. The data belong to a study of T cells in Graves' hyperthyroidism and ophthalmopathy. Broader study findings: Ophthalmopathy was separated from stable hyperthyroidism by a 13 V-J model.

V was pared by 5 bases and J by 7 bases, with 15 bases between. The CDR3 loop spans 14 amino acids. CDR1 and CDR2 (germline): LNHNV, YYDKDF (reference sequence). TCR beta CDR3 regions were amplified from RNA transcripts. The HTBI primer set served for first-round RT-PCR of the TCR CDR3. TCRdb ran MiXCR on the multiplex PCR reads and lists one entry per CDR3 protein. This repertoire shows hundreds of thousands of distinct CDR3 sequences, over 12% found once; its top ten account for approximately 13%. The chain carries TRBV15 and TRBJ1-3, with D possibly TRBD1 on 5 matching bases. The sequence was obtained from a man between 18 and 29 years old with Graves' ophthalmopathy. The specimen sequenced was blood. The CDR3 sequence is CATSQDWDLNTIYF. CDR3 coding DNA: TGTGCCACCAGCCAGGATTGGGACCTGAACACCATATATTTT.